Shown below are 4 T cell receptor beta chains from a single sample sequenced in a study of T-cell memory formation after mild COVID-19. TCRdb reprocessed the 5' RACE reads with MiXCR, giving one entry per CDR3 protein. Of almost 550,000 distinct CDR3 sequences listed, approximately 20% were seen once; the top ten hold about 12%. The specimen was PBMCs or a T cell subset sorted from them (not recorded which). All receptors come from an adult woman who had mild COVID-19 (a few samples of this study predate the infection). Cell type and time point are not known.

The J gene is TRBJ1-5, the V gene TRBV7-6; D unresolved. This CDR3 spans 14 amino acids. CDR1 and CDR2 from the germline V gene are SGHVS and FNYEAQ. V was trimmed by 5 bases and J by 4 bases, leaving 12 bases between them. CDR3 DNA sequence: TGTGCCAGCAGCCCTTCGTCGCAAAATCAGCCCCAGCATTTT. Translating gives CASSPSSQNQPQHF.

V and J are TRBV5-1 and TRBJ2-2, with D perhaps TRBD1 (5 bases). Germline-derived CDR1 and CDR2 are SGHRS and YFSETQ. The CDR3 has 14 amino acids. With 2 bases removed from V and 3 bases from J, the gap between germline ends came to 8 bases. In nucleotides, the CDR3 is TGCGCCAGCAGCTTCGACAGACACACCGGGGAGCTGTTTTTT. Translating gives CASSFDRHTGELFF. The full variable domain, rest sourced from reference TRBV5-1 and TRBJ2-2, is KAGVTQTPRYLIKTRGQQVTLSCSPISGHRSVSWYQQTPGQGLQFLFEYFSETQRNKGNFPGRFSGRQFSNSRSEMNVSTLELGDSALYLCASSFDRHTGELFFGEGSRLTVL.

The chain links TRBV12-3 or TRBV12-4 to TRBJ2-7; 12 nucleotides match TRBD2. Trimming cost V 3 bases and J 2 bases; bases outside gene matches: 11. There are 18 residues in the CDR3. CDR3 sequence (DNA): TGTGCCAGCAGTTTCCAACATTCCCTAGCGGGAGGGGCCTACGAGCAGTACTTC. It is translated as CASSFQHSLAGGAYEQYF.

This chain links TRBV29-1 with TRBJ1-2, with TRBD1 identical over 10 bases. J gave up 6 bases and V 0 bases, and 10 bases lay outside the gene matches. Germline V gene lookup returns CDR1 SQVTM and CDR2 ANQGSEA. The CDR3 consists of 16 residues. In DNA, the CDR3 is TGCAGCGTTGAAGATAAAGTCGGACAGGGGGTAGATGGCTACACCTTC. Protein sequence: CSVEDKVGQGVDGYTF.